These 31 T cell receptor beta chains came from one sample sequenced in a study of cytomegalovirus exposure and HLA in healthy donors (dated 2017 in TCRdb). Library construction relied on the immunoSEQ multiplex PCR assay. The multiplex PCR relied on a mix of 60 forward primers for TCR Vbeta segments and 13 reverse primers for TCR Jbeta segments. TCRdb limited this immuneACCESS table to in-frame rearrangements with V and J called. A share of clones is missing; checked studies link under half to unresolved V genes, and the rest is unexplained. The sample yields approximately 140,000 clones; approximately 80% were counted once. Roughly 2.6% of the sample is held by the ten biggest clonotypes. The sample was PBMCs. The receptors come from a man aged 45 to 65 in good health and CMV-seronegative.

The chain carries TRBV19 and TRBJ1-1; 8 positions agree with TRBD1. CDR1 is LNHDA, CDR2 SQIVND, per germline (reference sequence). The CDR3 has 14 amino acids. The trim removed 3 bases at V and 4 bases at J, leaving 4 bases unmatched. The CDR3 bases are TGTGCCAGTAGTATTAATACAGGGGGCACTGAAGCTTTCTTT. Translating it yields CASSINTGGTEAFF.

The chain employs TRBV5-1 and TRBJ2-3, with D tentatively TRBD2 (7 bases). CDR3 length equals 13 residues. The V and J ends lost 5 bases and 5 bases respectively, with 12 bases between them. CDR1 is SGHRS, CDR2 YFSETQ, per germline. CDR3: CASRGGAGDTQYF. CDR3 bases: TGCGCCAGCAGAGGGGGGGCAGGAGATACGCAGTATTTT.

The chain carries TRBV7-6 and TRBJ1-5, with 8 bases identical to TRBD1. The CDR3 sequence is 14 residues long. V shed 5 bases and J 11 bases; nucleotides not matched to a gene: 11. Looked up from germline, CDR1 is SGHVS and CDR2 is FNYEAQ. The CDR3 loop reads CASSLGQGAQAQHF. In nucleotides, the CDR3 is TGTGCCAGCAGCCTCGGACAGGGCGCCCAGGCCCAGCATTTT.

The DNA of the CDR3 is TGCGCCAGCAGCTTGGTCCCCACTGTGGAAGCTTTCTTT. As protein: CASSLVPTVEAFF. The chain carries TRBV5-1 and TRBJ1-1; D not resolved. With 0 bases removed from V and 8 bases from J, the gap between germline ends came to 11 bases. CDR1 and CDR2 from the germline V gene are SGHRS and YFSETQ. CDR3 size: 13 residues. Variable domain in full (rest from reference TRBV5-1 and TRBJ1-1): KAGVTQTPRYLIKTRGQQVTLSCSPISGHRSVSWYQQTPGQGLQFLFEYFSETQRNKGNFPGRFSGRQFSNSRSEMNVSTLELGDSALYLCASSLVPTVEAFFGQGTRLTVV.

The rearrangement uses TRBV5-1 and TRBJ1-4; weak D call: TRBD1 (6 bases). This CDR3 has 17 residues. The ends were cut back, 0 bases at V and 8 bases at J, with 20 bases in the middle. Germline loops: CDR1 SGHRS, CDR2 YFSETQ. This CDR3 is CASSLGPNRVGEEKLFF. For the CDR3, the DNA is TGCGCCAGCAGCTTGGGTCCAAACAGGGTTGGTGAGGAAAAACTGTTTTTT.

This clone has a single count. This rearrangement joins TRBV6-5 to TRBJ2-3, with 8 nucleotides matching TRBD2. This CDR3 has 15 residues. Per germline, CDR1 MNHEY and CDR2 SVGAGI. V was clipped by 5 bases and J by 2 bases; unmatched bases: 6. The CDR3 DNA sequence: TGTGCCAGCAGTCCCGGGGGGGGCAACACAGATACGCAGTATTTT. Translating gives CASSPGGGNTDTQYF.

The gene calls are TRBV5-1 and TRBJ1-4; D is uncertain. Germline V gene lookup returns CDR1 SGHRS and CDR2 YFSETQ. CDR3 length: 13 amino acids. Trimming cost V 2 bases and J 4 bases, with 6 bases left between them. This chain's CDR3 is CASSLHDNEKLFF. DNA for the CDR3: TGCGCCAGCAGCTTACACGATAATGAAAAACTGTTTTTT.

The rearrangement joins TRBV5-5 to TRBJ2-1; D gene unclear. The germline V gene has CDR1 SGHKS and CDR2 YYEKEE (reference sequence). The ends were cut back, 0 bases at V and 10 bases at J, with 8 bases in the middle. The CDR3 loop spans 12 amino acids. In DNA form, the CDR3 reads TGTGCCAGCAGCTTGGGTAGATGGGAGCAGTTCTTC. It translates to CASSLGRWEQFF. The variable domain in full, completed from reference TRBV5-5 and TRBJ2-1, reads DAGVTQSPTHLIKTRGQQVTLRCSPISGHKSVSWYQQVLGQGPQFIFQYYEKEERGRGNFPDRFSARQFPNYSSELNVNALLLGDSALYLCASSLGRWEQFFGPGTRLTVL.

CDR3 DNA sequence: TGTGCCAGCAGCCCAACTAGCACAGATACGCAGTATTTT. Translated: CASSPTSTDTQYF. This chain uses TRBV11-2 with TRBJ2-3; D unclear. The CDR3 totals 13 residues. Trimming stripped 5 bases from V and 0 bases from J, with 6 bases between. The V gene's germline CDR1 is SGHAT and CDR2 FQNNGV.

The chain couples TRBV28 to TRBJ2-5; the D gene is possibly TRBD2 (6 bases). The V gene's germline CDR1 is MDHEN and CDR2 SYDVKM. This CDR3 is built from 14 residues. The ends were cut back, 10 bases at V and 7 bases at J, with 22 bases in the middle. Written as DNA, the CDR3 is TGTGCCATCCGTCGTGGAGGGGCCTCGGCGACCCAGTACTTC. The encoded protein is CAIRRGGASATQYF.

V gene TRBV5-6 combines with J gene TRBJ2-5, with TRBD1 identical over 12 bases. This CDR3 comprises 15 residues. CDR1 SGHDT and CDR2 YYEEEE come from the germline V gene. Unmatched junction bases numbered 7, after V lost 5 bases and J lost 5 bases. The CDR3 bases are TGTGCCAGCAGTCCGGGACAGGGGGCAGGGGAGACCCAGTACTTC. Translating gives CASSPGQGAGETQYF. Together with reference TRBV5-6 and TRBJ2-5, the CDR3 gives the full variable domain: DAGVTQSPTHLIKTRGQQVTLRCSPKSGHDTVSWYQQALGQGPQFIFQYYEEEERQRGNFPDRFSGHQFPNYSSELNVNALLLGDSALYLCASSPGQGAGETQYFGPGTRLLVL.

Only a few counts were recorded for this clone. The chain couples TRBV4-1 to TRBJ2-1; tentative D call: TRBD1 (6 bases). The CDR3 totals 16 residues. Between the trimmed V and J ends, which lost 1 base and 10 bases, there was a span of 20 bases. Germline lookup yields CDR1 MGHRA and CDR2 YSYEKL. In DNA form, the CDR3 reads TGCGCCAGCAGCCAAGGGGAGACAGGCCTTTTGATGGAGCAGTTCTTC. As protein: CASSQGETGLLMEQFF.

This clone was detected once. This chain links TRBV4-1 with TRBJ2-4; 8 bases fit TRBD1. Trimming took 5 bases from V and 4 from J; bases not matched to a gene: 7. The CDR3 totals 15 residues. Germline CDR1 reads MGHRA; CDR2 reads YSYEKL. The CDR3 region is CASSLLRDRKNIQYF. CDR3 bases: TGCGCCAGCAGCTTACTAAGGGACAGGAAAAACATTCAGTACTTC.

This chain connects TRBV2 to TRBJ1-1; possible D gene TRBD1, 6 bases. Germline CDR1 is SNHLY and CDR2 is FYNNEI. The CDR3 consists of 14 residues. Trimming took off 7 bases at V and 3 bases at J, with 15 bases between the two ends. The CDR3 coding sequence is TGTGCCAGCAAACACAGGGCCGAGGACACTGAAGCTTTCTTT. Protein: CASKHRAEDTEAFF.

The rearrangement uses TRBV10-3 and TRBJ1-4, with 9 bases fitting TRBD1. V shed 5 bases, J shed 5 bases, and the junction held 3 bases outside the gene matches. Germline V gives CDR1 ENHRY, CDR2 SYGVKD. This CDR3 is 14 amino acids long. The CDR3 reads CAISRDRENEKLFF. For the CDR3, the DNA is TGTGCCATCAGTCGGGACAGGGAAAATGAAAAACTGTTTTTT.

The CDR3 sequence: CSVLGAVAYSTDTQYF. In DNA, the CDR3 is TGCAGCGTCCTGGGTGCTGTAGCGTATTCTACAGATACGCAGTATTTT. The chain combines TRBV29-1 with TRBJ2-3, with D possibly matching TRBD2 (5 bases). V gave up 6 bases and J gave up 3 bases, with 22 bases separating them. The germline V gene encodes CDR1 SQVTM and CDR2 ANQGSEA. The CDR3 is made up of 16 amino acids.

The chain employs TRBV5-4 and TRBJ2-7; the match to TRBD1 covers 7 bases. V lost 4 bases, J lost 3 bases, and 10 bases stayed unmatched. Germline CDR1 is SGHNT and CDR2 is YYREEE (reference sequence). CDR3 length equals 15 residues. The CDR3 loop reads CASSDPGQRLYEQYF. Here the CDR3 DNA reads TGTGCCAGCAGCGACCCGGGACAGAGGCTCTACGAGCAGTACTTC.

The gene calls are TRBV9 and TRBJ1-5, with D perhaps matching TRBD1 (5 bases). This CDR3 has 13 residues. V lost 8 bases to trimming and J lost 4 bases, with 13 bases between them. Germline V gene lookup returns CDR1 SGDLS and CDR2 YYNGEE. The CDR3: CARSDRENQPQHF. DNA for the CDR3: TGTGCCAGATCAGACAGAGAGAATCAGCCCCAGCATTTT.

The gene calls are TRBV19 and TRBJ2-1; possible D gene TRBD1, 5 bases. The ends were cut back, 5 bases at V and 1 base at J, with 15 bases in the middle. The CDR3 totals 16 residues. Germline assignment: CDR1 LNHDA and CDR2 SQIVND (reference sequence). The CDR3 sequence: CASSFDSRISYNEQFF. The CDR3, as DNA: TGTGCCAGTAGTTTTGACAGTCGTATATCCTACAATGAGCAGTTCTTC.

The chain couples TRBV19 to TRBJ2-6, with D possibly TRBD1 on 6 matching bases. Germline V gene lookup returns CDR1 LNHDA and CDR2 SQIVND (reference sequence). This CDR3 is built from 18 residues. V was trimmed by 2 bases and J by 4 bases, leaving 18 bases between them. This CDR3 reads CASSILVSGAGGANVLTF. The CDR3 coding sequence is TGTGCCAGTAGTATATTGGTGTCAGGGGCAGGAGGGGCCAACGTCCTGACTTTC.

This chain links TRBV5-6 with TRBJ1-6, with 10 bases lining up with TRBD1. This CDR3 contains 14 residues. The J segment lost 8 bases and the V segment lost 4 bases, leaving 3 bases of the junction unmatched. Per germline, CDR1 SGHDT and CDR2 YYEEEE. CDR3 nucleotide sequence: TGTGCCAGCAGCACCGGGACAGGGGATTCACCCCTCCACTTT. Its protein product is CASSTGTGDSPLHF.

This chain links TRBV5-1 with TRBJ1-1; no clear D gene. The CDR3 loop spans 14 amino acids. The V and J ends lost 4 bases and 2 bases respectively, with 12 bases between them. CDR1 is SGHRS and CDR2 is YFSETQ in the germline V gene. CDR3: CASSLSRGNTEAFF. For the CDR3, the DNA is TGCGCCAGCAGCCTAAGCCGGGGAAACACTGAAGCTTTCTTT.

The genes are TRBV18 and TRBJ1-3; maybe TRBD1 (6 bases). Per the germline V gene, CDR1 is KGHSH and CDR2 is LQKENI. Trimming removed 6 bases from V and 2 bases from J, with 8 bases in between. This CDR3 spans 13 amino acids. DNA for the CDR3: TGTGCCAGCTCCCGACAGGCTGGAAACACCATATATTTT. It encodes CASSRQAGNTIYF.

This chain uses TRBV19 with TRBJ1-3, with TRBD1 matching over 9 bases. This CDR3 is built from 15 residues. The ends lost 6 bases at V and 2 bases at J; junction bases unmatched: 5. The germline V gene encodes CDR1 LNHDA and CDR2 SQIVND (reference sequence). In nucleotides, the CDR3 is TGTGCCAGTAGAGACAGGGACAGGGCTGGAAACACCATATATTTT. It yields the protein CASRDRDRAGNTIYF.

The CDR3 coding sequence is TGTGCCCACAGGAAGGGGGCTCGCGTCTATGGCTACACCTTC. Residues: CAHRKGARVYGYTF. The V gene is TRBV21-1, the J gene TRBJ1-2; the table calls TRBD1, which could not be checked here. TRBV21-1 is reported as a pseudogene. The CDR3 extends over 14 amino acids.

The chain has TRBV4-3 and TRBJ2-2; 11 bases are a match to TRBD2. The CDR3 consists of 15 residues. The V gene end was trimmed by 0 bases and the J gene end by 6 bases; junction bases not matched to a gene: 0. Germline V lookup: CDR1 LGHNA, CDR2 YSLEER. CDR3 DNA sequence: TGCGCCAGCAGCCAAGATAGCGGGGGGGCCGGGGAGCTGTTTTTT. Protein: CASSQDSGGAGELFF.

The CDR3 nucleotides are TGTGCCAGCAGTCCGAGGGTAGGTGGCTACACCTTC. Encoded protein: CASSPRVGGYTF. This chain uses TRBV27 with TRBJ1-2; D remains unclear. The ends were cut back, 5 bases at V and 7 bases at J, with 11 bases in the middle. CDR1 MNHEY and CDR2 SMNVEV come from the germline V gene (reference sequence). The CDR3 runs 12 residues.

The CDR3 loop is CASRFFRDRGKKDTEAFF. The CDR3 DNA follows: TGTGCCAGTAGATTCTTCCGGGACAGGGGCAAAAAGGACACTGAAGCTTTCTTT. The gene calls are TRBV19 and TRBJ1-1, with 10 bases aligning to TRBD1. The J segment lost 3 bases and the V segment lost 6 bases, leaving 16 bases of the junction unmatched. The CDR3 totals 18 residues. Germline V gives CDR1 LNHDA, CDR2 SQIVND (reference sequence).

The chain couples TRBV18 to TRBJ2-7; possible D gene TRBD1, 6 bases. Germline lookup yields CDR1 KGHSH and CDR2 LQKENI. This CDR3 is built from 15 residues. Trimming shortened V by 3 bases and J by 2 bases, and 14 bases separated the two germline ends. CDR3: CASSPGAGVAYEQYF. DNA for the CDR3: TGTGCCAGCTCACCCGGGGCAGGGGTAGCCTACGAGCAGTACTTC.

This CDR3 is CASSLVLAGNEQFF. For the CDR3, the DNA is TGTGCCAGCAGCTTAGTGCTAGCGGGCAATGAGCAGTTCTTC. V gene TRBV7-8 combines with J gene TRBJ2-1, with 8 bases fitting TRBD2. V gave up 1 base and J gave up 6 bases; unmatched junction bases: 2. This CDR3 comprises 14 residues. The germline V gene has CDR1 SGHVS and CDR2 FQNEAQ.

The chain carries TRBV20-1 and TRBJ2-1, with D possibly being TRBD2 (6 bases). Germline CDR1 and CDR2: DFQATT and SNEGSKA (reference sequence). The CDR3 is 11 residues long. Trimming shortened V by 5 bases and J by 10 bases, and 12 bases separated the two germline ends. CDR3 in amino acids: CSAPDYGEQFF. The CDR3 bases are TGCAGTGCTCCGGACTACGGAGAGCAGTTCTTC.